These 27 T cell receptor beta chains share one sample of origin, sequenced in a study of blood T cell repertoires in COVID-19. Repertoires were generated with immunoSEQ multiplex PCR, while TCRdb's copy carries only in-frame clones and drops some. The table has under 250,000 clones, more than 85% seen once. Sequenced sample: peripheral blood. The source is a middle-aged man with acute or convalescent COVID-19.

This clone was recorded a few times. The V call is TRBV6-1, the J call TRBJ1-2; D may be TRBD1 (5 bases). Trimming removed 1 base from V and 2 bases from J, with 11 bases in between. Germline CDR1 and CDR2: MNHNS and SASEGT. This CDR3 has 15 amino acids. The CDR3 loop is CASSEVKGANYGYTF. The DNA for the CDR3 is TGTGCCAGCAGTGAAGTAAAAGGGGCGAACTATGGCTACACCTTC.

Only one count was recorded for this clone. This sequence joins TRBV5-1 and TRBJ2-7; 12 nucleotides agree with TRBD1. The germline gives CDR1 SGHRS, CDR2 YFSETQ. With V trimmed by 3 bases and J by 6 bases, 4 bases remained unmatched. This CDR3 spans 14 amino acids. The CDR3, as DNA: TGCGCCAGCAGCTCCGGGACAGGGGGCCTCGAGCAGTACTTC. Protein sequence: CASSSGTGGLEQYF.

CDR3 nucleotides: TGTGCCAGCAGTTTACGGGACAGTTGGAACACCGGGGAGCTGTTTTTT. Encoded protein: CASSLRDSWNTGELFF. The chain uses TRBV27 and TRBJ2-2; 7 bases align to TRBD1. J was trimmed by 1 base and V by 2 bases; bases with no gene match: 4. Germline V gene data show CDR1 as MNHEY and CDR2 as SMNVEV (reference sequence). This CDR3 comprises 16 residues.

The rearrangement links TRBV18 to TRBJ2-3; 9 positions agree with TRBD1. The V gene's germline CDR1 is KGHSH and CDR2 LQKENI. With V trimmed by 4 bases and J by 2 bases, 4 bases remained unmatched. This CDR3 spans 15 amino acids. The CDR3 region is CASSQGTGFTDTQYF. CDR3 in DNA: TGTGCCAGCTCACAGGGGACAGGGTTCACAGATACGCAGTATTTT.

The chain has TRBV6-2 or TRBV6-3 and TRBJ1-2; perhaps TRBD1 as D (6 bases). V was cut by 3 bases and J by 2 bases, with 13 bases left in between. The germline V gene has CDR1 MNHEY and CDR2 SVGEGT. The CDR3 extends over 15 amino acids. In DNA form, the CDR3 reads TGTGCCAGCAGTTATTCGGGACATTCAAACTATGGCTACACCTTC. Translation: CASSYSGHSNYGYTF.

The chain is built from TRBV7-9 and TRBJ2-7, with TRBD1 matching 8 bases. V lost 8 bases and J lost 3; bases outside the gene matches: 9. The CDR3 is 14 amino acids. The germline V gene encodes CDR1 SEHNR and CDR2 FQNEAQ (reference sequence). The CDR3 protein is CASAGPGGGYEQYF. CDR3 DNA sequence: TGTGCCAGCGCGGGGCCAGGGGGCGGCTACGAGCAGTACTTC.

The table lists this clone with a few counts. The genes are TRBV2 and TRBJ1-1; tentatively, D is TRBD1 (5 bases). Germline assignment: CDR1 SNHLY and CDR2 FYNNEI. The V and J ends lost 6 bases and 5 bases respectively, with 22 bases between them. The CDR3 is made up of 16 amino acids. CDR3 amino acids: CASSQVSTTPGTEAFF. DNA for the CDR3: TGTGCCAGCAGCCAAGTCTCTACCACCCCAGGGACTGAAGCTTTCTTT.

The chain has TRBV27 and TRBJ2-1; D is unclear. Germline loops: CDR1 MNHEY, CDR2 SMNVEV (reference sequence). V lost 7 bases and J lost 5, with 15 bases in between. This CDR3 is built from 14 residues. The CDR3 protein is CASNSFPRDNEQFF. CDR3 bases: TGTGCCAGCAATTCGTTCCCAAGAGACAATGAGCAGTTCTTC.

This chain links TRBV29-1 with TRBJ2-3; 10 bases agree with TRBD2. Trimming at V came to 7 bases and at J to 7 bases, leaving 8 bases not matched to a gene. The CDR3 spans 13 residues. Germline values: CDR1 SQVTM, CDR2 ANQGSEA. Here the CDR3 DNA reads TGCAGCGGGATAGCGGGAGGACCGCATACGCAGTATTTT. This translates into CSGIAGGPHTQYF.

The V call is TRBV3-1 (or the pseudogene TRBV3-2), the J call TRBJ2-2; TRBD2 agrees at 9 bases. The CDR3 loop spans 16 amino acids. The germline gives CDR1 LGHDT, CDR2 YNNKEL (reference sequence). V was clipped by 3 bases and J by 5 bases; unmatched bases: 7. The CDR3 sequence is CASSQGWSGGTGELFF. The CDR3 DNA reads TGTGCCAGCAGCCAGGGGTGGAGCGGGGGGACCGGGGAGCTGTTTTTT.

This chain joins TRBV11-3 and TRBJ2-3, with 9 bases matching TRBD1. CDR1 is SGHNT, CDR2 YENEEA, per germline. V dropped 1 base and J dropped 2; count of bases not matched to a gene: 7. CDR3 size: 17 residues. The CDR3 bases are TGTGCCAGCAGCTTAGGGCTGGGACAGGGATACACAGATACGCAGTATTTT. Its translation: CASSLGLGQGYTDTQYF.

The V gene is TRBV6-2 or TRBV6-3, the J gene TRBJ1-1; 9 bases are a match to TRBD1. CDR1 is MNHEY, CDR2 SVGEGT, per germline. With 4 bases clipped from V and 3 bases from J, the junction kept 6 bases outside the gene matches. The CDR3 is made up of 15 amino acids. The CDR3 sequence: CASSFEGQGYTEAFF. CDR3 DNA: TGTGCCAGCAGTTTCGAAGGACAGGGGTACACTGAAGCTTTCTTT.

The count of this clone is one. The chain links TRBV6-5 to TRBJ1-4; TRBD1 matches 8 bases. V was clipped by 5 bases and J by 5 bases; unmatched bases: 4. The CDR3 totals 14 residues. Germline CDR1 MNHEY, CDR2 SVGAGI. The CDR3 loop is CASSTGQENEKLFF. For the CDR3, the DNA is TGTGCCAGCAGTACGGGACAGGAGAATGAAAAACTGTTTTTT.

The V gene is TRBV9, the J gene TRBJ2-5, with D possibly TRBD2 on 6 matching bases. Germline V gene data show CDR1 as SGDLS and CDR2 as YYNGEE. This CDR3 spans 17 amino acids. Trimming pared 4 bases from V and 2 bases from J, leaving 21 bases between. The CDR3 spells CASSRGGSVPSQETQYF. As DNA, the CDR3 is TGTGCCAGCAGCCGCGGAGGGTCTGTTCCCTCACAAGAGACCCAGTACTTC.

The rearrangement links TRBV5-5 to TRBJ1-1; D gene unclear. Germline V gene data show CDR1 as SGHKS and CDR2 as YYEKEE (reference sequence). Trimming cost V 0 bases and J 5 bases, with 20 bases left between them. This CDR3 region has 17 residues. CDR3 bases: TGTGCCAGCAGCTTGGCCGGTGGGCACGGAGCGGGAACTGAAGCTTTCTTT. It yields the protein CASSLAGGHGAGTEAFF.

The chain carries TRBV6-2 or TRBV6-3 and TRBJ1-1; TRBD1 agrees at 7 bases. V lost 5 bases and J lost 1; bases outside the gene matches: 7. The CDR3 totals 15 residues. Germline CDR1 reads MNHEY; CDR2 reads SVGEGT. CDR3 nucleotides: TGTGCCAGCAGTGACAGGGATCCCAAGAACACTGAAGCTTTCTTT. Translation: CASSDRDPKNTEAFF.

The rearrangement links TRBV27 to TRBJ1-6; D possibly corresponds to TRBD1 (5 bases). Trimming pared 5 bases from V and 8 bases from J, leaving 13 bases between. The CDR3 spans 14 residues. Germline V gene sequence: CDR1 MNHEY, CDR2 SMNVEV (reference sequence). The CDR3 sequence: CASSPQGGYSPLHF. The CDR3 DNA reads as TGTGCCAGCAGTCCTCAGGGAGGCTATTCACCCCTCCACTTT.

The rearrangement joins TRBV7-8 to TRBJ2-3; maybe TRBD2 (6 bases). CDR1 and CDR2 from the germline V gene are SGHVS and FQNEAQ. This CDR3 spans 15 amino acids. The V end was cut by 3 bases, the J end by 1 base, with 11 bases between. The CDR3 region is CASSFGDFRTDTQYF. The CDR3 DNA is TGTGCCAGCAGCTTCGGGGACTTTCGCACAGATACGCAGTATTTT.

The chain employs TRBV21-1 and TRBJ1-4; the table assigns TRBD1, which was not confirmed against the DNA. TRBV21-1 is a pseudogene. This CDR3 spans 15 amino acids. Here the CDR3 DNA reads TGTGCCAGCAGCAAAGGGCAGGGAACTAATGAAAAACTGTTTTTT. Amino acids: CASSKGQGTNEKLFF.

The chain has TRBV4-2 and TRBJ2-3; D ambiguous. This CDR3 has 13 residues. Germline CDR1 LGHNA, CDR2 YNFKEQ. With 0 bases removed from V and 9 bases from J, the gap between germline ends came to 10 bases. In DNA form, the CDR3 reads TGTGCCAGCAGCCAAGAACGGTCGGTAACGCAGTATTTT. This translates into CASSQERSVTQYF.

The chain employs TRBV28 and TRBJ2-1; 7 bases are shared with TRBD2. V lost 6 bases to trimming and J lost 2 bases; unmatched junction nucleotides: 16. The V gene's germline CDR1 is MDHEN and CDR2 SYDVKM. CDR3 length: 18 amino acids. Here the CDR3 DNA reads TGTGCCAGCAGCGATCCGACTAGCCGAGGGAAGACCTACAATGAGCAGTTCTTC. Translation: CASSDPTSRGKTYNEQFF.

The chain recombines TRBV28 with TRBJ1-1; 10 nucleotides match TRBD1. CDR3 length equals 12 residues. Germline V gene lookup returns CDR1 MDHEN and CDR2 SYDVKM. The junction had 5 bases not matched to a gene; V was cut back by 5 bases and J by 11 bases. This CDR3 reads CASSLGQGKAFF. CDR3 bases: TGTGCCAGCAGTCTGGGACAGGGGAAGGCTTTCTTT. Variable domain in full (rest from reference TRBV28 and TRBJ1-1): DVKVTQSSRYLVKRTGEKVFLECVQDMDHENMFWYRQDPGLGLRLIYFSYDVKMKEKGDIPEGYSVSREKKERFSLILESASTNQTSMYLCASSLGQGKAFFGQGTRLTVV.

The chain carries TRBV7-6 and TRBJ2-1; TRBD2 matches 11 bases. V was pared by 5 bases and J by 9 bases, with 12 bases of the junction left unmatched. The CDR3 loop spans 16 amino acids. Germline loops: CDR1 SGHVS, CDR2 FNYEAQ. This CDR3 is CASSRRTSGSWGEQFF. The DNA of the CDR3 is TGTGCCAGCAGCCGCAGAACTAGCGGGAGTTGGGGTGAGCAGTTCTTC.

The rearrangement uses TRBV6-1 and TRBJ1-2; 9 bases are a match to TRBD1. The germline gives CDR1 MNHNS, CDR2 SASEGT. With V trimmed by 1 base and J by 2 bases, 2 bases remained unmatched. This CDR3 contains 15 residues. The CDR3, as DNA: TGTGCCAGCAGTGAAGTGGGGACAGGGAACTATGGCTACACCTTC. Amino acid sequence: CASSEVGTGNYGYTF.

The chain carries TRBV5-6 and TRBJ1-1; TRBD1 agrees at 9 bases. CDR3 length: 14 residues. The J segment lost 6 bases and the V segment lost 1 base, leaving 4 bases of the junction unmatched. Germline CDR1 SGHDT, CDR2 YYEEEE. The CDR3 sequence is CASSLYGDRAEAFF. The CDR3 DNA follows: TGTGCCAGCAGCTTGTACGGGGACAGGGCTGAAGCTTTCTTT.

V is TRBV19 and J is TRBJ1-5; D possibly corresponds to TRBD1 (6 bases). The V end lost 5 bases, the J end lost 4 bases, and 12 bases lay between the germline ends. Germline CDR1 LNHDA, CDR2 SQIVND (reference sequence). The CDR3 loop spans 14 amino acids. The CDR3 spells CASSLGQLNQPQHF. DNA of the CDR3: TGTGCCAGTAGTCTAGGACAGTTAAATCAGCCCCAGCATTTT.

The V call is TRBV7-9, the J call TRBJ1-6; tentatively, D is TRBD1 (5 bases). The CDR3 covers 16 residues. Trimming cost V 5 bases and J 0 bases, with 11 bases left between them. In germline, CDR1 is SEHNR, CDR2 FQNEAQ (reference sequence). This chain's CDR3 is CASSKQGNSYNSPLHF. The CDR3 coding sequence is TGTGCCAGCAGCAAGCAGGGAAACTCCTATAATTCACCCCTCCACTTT.